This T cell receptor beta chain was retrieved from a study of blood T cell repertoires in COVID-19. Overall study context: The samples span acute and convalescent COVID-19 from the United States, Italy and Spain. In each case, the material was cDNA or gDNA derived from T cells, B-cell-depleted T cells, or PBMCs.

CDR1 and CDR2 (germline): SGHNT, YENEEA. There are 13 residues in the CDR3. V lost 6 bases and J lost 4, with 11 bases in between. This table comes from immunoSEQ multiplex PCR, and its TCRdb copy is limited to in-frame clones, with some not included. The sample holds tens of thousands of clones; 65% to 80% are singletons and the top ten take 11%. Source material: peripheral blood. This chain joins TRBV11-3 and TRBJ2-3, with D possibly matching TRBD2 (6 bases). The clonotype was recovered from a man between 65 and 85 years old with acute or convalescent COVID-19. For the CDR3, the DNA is TGTGCCAGCAGTTCAGGAGGGGCAGATACGCAGTATTTT. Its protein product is CASSSGGADTQYF.